Presented here are 7 T cell receptor beta chains from one specimen sequenced in a study of T cell responses to AZD1222 COVID-19 vaccine. Generated by immunoSEQ multiplex PCR, the TCRdb table keeps only in-frame clones and is missing some. The table includes roughly 100,000 clones, 85% to 90% detected once. Here the sequenced sample was peripheral blood, taken on day 0 of AZD1222 vaccination. Every receptor here comes from an adult in good health.

This chain joins TRBV28 and TRBJ1-6; unclear D gene. Germline V gene data show CDR1 as MDHEN and CDR2 as SYDVKM. Trimming pared 7 bases from V and 11 bases from J, leaving 12 bases between. The CDR3 contains 12 residues. The CDR3, as DNA: TGTGCCAGCATCGGTACAACGGCACCCCTCCACTTT. It encodes CASIGTTAPLHF.

The chain couples TRBV4-2 to TRBJ1-1; D uncertain. CDR1 is LGHNA and CDR2 is YNFKEQ in the germline V gene. V dropped 10 bases and J dropped 1 base, with 13 bases sitting between them. There are 13 residues in the CDR3. This CDR3 is CATQVEENTEAFF. Here the CDR3 DNA reads TGTGCCACTCAGGTTGAGGAGAACACTGAAGCTTTCTTT.

This chain uses TRBV7-8 with TRBJ1-1; TRBD1 aligns across 9 bases. The germline V gene has CDR1 SGHVS and CDR2 FQNEAQ. The junction had 4 bases not matched to a gene; V was cut back by 5 bases and J by 3 bases. This CDR3 spans 14 amino acids. In DNA form, the CDR3 reads TGTGCCAGCAGCAACCGACAGGGGGACACTGAAGCTTTCTTT. Its protein is CASSNRQGDTEAFF.

The rearrangement uses TRBV14 and TRBJ2-7; 7 bases map to TRBD2. Trimming removed 0 bases from V and 4 bases from J; junction bases left unmatched: 9. Germline CDR1 is SGHDN and CDR2 is FVKESK. The length of the CDR3 is 16 residues. The CDR3 nucleotides read TGTGCCAGCAGCCAAGATATGGGCGGGAGCGCGTACGAGCAGTACTTC. The encoded protein is CASSQDMGGSAYEQYF.

This clone came up a few times. The chain joins TRBV5-1 to TRBJ1-6; 9 bases agree with TRBD1. Germline V gene sequence: CDR1 SGHRS, CDR2 YFSETQ. The CDR3 covers 15 residues. V shed 4 bases, J shed 6 bases, and the junction held 5 bases outside the gene matches. CDR3 in DNA: TGCGCCAGCAGCAGAACAGGGGGCGGTAATTCACCCCTCCACTTT. Protein product: CASSRTGGGNSPLHF.

V is TRBV7-8 and J is TRBJ2-7; 10 positions agree with TRBD1. Germline V gives CDR1 SGHVS, CDR2 FQNEAQ. The CDR3 sequence is 14 residues long. Trimming at V came to 1 base and at J to 6 bases, leaving 3 bases not matched to a gene. This CDR3 is CASSLVGTGVEQYF. The CDR3 DNA reads TGTGCCAGCAGCTTAGTAGGGACAGGGGTCGAGCAGTACTTC.

This sequence joins TRBV4-1 and TRBJ2-5; 13 positions agree with TRBD2. The germline CDR1 and CDR2 sequences are MGHRA and YSYEKL. This CDR3 spans 15 amino acids. The junction had 4 bases not matched to a gene; V was cut back by 4 bases and J by 5 bases. CDR3 amino acids: CASSPSTSGRETQYF. CDR3 coding DNA: TGCGCCAGCAGCCCTTCGACTAGCGGGAGGGAGACCCAGTACTTC.